The text below deals with one T cell receptor beta chain. Its target is not known. The sample comes from a study of a mutant IDH1 vaccine in newly diagnosed glioma. Looked up from germline, CDR1 is SGHRS and CDR2 is YFSETQ. With 4 bases removed from V and 2 bases from J, the gap between germline ends came to 15 bases. This CDR3 contains 15 residues. Clones were sequenced by immunoSEQ multiplex PCR, and TCRdb holds only the in-frame ones, with some missing. The sample carries about 48,000 clones, roughly four fifths recorded once. Time point in this sample: week 35, safety follow-up. Every vaccination contained 300 ug of the mutant IDH1 20-mer peptide and was paired with topical imiquimod.

This clonotype was obtained from a man aged 40-55 years with glioma. The gene calls are TRBV5-1 and TRBJ1-2; no reliable D call. Sequences were derived from PBMCs, sampled from a glioma patient whose treatment included an IDH1 peptide vaccine. DNA of the CDR3: TGCGCCAGCAGCGGCCGAGGGCAGTCAAACTATGGCTACACCTTC. Its translation: CASSGRGQSNYGYTF.